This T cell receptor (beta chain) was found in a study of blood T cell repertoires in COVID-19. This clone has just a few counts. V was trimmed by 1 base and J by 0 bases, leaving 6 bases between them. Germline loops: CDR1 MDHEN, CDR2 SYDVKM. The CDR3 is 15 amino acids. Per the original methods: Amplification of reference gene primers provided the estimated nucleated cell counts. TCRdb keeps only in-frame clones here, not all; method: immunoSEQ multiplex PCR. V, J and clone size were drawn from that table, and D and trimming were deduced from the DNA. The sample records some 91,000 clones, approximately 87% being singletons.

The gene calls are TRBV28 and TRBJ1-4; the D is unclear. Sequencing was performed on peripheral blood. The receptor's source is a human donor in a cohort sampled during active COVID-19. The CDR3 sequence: CASSLFGATNEKLFF. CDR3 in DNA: TGTGCCAGCAGTTTATTCGGGGCAACTAATGAAAAACTGTTTTTT. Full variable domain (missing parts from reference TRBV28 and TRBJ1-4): DVKVTQSSRYLVKRTGEKVFLECVQDMDHENMFWYRQDPGLGLRLIYFSYDVKMKEKGDIPEGYSVSREKKERFSLILESASTNQTSMYLCASSLFGATNEKLFFGSGTQLSVL.